This passage covers 21 T cell receptor beta chains from one sample sequenced in a study of blood T cell repertoires in COVID-19. Measured with immunoSEQ multiplex PCR; TCRdb has only the in-frame clones, and not every one. Among some 160,000 clones listed, approximately 80% were seen once. Input material: PBMCs or T cells enriched from blood (not recorded which). Source of these receptors: a woman aged 55-70 years who had recovered from COVID-19.

The rearrangement uses TRBV5-1 and TRBJ1-2; D unclear. V lost 0 bases to trimming and J lost 8 bases, with 14 bases between them. The CDR3 is made up of 14 amino acids. CDR1 is SGHRS and CDR2 is YFSETQ in the germline V gene. The DNA of the CDR3 is TGCGCCAGCAGCTTGGCTAGCGCGACGCAGGGCTACACCTTC. Its translation: CASSLASATQGYTF. The full variable domain, rest sourced from reference TRBV5-1 and TRBJ1-2, is KAGVTQTPRYLIKTRGQQVTLSCSPISGHRSVSWYQQTPGQGLQFLFEYFSETQRNKGNFPGRFSGRQFSNSRSEMNVSTLELGDSALYLCASSLASATQGYTFGSGTRLTVV.

The chain recombines TRBV10-2 with TRBJ2-5, with 9 bases fitting TRBD2. This CDR3 is built from 15 residues. Germline assignment: CDR1 WSHSY and CDR2 SAAADI. J was trimmed by 1 base and V by 5 bases; bases with no gene match: 5. Here the CDR3 reads CASSNLAGPQETQYF. CDR3 DNA sequence: TGCGCCAGCAGTAATCTAGCGGGACCCCAAGAGACCCAGTACTTC.

The rearrangement uses TRBV2 and TRBJ1-3; a possible D gene is TRBD1 (5 bases). V lost 7 bases to trimming and J lost 3 bases, with 16 bases between them. Germline lookup yields CDR1 SNHLY and CDR2 FYNNEI. This CDR3 region has 15 residues. CDR3 amino acids: CASTRNGGGGNTIYF. CDR3 sequence (DNA): TGTGCCAGCACTCGGAACGGGGGAGGTGGAAACACCATATATTTT.

V is TRBV30 and J is TRBJ2-5, with D perhaps matching TRBD1 (6 bases). The CDR3 totals 15 residues. The V gene's germline CDR1 is GTSNPN and CDR2 SVGIG (reference sequence). Between the trimmed V and J ends, which lost 4 bases and 2 bases, there was a span of 17 bases. This CDR3 is CAWIQGNILQETQYF. CDR3 nucleotides: TGTGCCTGGATACAGGGAAATATCCTTCAAGAGACCCAGTACTTC.

A few counts support this clone. CDR3 protein: CASSLGGDRWETQYF. The CDR3 DNA sequence: TGTGCCAGCAGCTTAGGGGGGGATAGGTGGGAGACCCAGTACTTC. The chain employs TRBV7-2 and TRBJ2-5; D perhaps matches TRBD2 (6 bases). Germline values: CDR1 SGHTA, CDR2 FQGNSA. The length of the CDR3 is 15 residues. The ends were cut back, 1 base at V and 5 bases at J, with 14 bases in the middle.

This chain uses TRBV12-5 with TRBJ2-5; 8 nucleotides align to TRBD2. Germline lookup yields CDR1 LGHNT and CDR2 FRNRAP. The CDR3 runs 20 residues. J gave up 0 bases and V 1 base, and 16 bases lay outside the gene matches. This CDR3 reads CASGLALQKTSGGNQETQYF. The CDR3 DNA sequence: TGTGCTAGTGGTTTGGCACTCCAAAAAACTAGCGGAGGAAACCAAGAGACCCAGTACTTC.

The gene calls are TRBV4-1 and TRBJ2-7, with 12 bases matching TRBD2. Per germline, CDR1 MGHRA and CDR2 YSYEKL. Trimming took 7 bases from V and 2 from J; bases not matched to a gene: 6. The CDR3 runs to 15 residues. The CDR3 DNA follows: TGCGCCAGCACCTTACTAGCGGGGGGTCCCTACGAGCAGTACTTC. This gives the protein CASTLLAGGPYEQYF.

The rearrangement joins TRBV24-1 to TRBJ2-2, with D maybe TRBD2 (6 bases). Deletions cut 6 bases from V and 2 bases from J, with 15 bases between. The CDR3 covers 16 residues. Germline V lookup: CDR1 KGHDR, CDR2 SFDVKD. The CDR3 nucleotides are TGTGCCACCAGTCCTCGGGGTAGCGGTAACACCGGGGAGCTGTTTTTT. Translated, it gives CATSPRGSGNTGELFF.

The chain combines TRBV7-9 with TRBJ1-1, with no clear D. CDR3 size: 13 residues. Trimming shortened V by 3 bases and J by 0 bases, and 5 bases separated the two germline ends. Germline lookup yields CDR1 SEHNR and CDR2 FQNEAQ (reference sequence). The CDR3 coding sequence is TGTGCCAGCAGCTTTAGCCTGAACACTGAAGCTTTCTTT. This translates into CASSFSLNTEAFF.

The rearrangement uses TRBV9 and TRBJ2-7, with TRBD1 as a possible D gene (6 bases). V shed 4 bases and J shed 0 bases, with 17 bases lying between them. The V gene's germline CDR1 is SGDLS and CDR2 YYNGEE. The CDR3 sequence is 16 residues long. CDR3 DNA: TGTGCCAGCAGCCCCTCCGGGACACCACTCTCCTACGAGCAGTACTTC. It encodes CASSPSGTPLSYEQYF.

The rearrangement uses TRBV2 and TRBJ1-1, with a possible D match to TRBD1 (6 bases). Trimming took off 5 bases at V and 4 bases at J, with 14 bases between the two ends. Germline loops: CDR1 SNHLY, CDR2 FYNNEI. The length of the CDR3 is 14 residues. CDR3 region: CASSITGTPTEAFF. The DNA of the CDR3 is TGTGCCAGCAGTATTACCGGGACACCCACTGAAGCTTTCTTT.

The sample holds one count of this clone. V usage is TRBV6-5 and J usage is TRBJ1-5; no reliable D call. Germline V gene sequence: CDR1 MNHEY, CDR2 SVGAGI. V lost 0 bases to trimming and J lost 7 bases, with 10 bases between them. This CDR3 has 14 amino acids. In DNA, the CDR3 is TGTGCCAGCAGTTACTCGTCAGTCGCCCAGCCCCAGCATTTT. It specifies CASSYSSVAQPQHF.

The V call is TRBV9, the J call TRBJ2-3; TRBD2 matches 8 bases. The junction had 11 bases not matched to a gene; V was cut back by 3 bases and J by 2 bases. CDR3 length: 17 amino acids. From germline, CDR1 is SGDLS and CDR2 YYNGEE. The CDR3 sequence is CASSARGGRDPTDTQYF. The CDR3 nucleotides read TGTGCCAGCAGCGCCCGCGGGGGGCGGGACCCCACAGATACGCAGTATTTT.

V and J are TRBV6-1 and TRBJ2-7; tentative D call: TRBD2 (6 bases). V was shortened by 4 bases and J by 0 bases, with 16 bases between the two germline ends. Germline V CDR1 and CDR2: MNHNS, SASEGT. The CDR3 has 16 residues. The DNA for the CDR3 is TGTGCCAGCAGTGGTGGGTTCGGAGGGATCTCCTACGAGCAGTACTTC. Translated, it gives CASSGGFGGISYEQYF.

The chain combines TRBV7-2 with TRBJ2-7; D is perhaps TRBD2 (6 bases). CDR1 and CDR2 (germline): SGHTA, FQGNSA. The length of the CDR3 is 15 residues. Trimming stripped 1 base from V and 3 bases from J, with 13 bases between. The chain's CDR3 is CASSLDLGTVYEQYF. In DNA form, the CDR3 reads TGTGCCAGCAGCTTAGATCTAGGGACTGTCTACGAGCAGTACTTC.

V usage is TRBV10-2 and J usage is TRBJ2-1; TRBD1 matches at 8 bases. This CDR3 spans 15 amino acids. Germline CDR1 WSHSY, CDR2 SAAADI. The junction had 5 bases not matched to a gene; V was cut back by 0 bases and J by 7 bases. In DNA, the CDR3 is TGCGCCAGCAGTGAGTCTGCACAGGGGGTGAATGAGCAGTTCTTC. Protein sequence: CASSESAQGVNEQFF.

This chain uses TRBV7-9 with TRBJ1-4; possible D gene TRBD1, 5 bases. The CDR3 spans 14 residues. The V and J ends lost 3 bases and 4 bases respectively, with 9 bases between them. Germline values: CDR1 SEHNR, CDR2 FQNEAQ (reference sequence). CDR3 in amino acids: CASSFEQVNEKLFF. The CDR3 DNA reads TGTGCCAGCAGCTTCGAACAGGTTAATGAAAAACTGTTTTTT. Variable domain in full (rest from reference TRBV7-9 and TRBJ1-4): DTGVSQNPRHKITKRGQNVTFRCDPISEHNRLYWYRQTLGQGPEFLTYFQNEAQLEKSRLLSDRFSAERPKGSFSTLEIQRTEQGDSAMYLCASSFEQVNEKLFFGSGTQLSVL.

This chain connects TRBV27 to TRBJ2-7, with 12 bases aligning to TRBD1. With 0 bases clipped from V and 5 bases from J, the junction kept 8 bases outside the gene matches. The CDR3 has 17 residues. Per germline, CDR1 MNHEY and CDR2 SMNVEV (reference sequence). The CDR3 sequence: CASSLSPRRDRGHEQYF. The DNA for the CDR3 is TGTGCCAGCAGTTTATCGCCGCGTAGGGACAGGGGGCACGAGCAGTACTTC.

The chain couples TRBV11-3 to TRBJ2-1, with a weak D call TRBD2 (5 bases). CDR3 length: 14 amino acids. Germline assignment: CDR1 SGHNT and CDR2 YENEEA. The V end lost 2 bases, the J end lost 9 bases, and 14 bases lay between the germline ends. CDR3: CASSLRPPGSEQFF. DNA for the CDR3: TGTGCCAGCAGCTTACGACCCCCGGGGTCTGAGCAGTTCTTC.

The rearrangement joins TRBV5-1 to TRBJ1-2, with D possibly matching TRBD1 (6 bases). Between the trimmed V and J ends, which lost 4 bases and 6 bases, there was a span of 16 bases. Germline V CDR1 and CDR2: SGHRS, YFSETQ. The CDR3 runs to 14 residues. CDR3 loop: CASSTTGFRHGYTF. The CDR3, as DNA: TGCGCCAGCAGCACCACAGGGTTTCGGCATGGCTACACCTTC.

V usage is TRBV3-1 (or the pseudogene TRBV3-2) and J usage is TRBJ1-3; D uncertain. The germline gives CDR1 LGHDT, CDR2 YNNKEL (reference sequence). The CDR3 is 15 amino acids. Trimming took off 1 base at V and 0 bases at J, with 7 bases between the two ends. CDR3 loop: CASSQARDSGNTIYF. The DNA of the CDR3 is TGTGCCAGCAGCCAAGCCCGCGACTCTGGAAACACCATATATTTT.